This T cell receptor beta chain was captured in a study of T cell clonality in common variable immunodeficiency. At least ten counts were recorded for this clone. Its specificity is unknown. Read data end 3 residues before the CDR3 end; the end is taken from the germline J gene. Each donor provided roughly 4.5 to 8.5 ml of heparinized whole blood. CVID and control samples used equivalent genomic DNA input. Sequenced by immunoSEQ multiplex PCR; TCRdb stores in-frame clones only, minus some. In total the sample includes tens of thousands of clones, none of them seen once. Findings and caveats of the study: TCRbeta clonality was increased in CVID versus healthy controls. Authors noted CVID clonality's cause needs subpopulation repertoire sequencing.

V was cut by 7 bases and J by 6 bases, with 10 bases left in between. Germline V gene lookup returns CDR1 LNHNV and CDR2 YYDKDF (reference sequence). The CDR3 runs to 12 residues. Sequenced input: peripheral blood mononuclear cells. The chain combines TRBV15 with TRBJ2-4, with D uncertain. The sequence came from a person aged 18 to 75 in good health. The CDR3 DNA, read in part, is TGTGCCACCACAAGGGTCGGAAACATT. This gives the protein CATTRVGNI. The entire CDR3 sequence reads CATTRVGNIQYF.